This T cell receptor (beta chain) was captured in a study of T-cell memory formation after mild COVID-19. Whole-study context: The TCR clusters were mostly specific to one donor. Regarding the study as a whole: Chiefly within CM and EM were the contracting CD4+ clones; CD8+ ones were within EMRA. A second wave expanding day 15 to 37 was CD4+-biased; contracting clones were balanced.

TCR alpha and TCR beta cDNA libraries with sample barcodes and UMIs came from 5'RACE using constant-segment primers. TCRdb itself ran the 5' RACE reads through MiXCR, one entry per CDR3 protein. The data contain approximately 350,000 distinct CDR3 sequences, approximately 12% of them singletons. On this clonotype itself: Its antigen remains unknown.

CDR3 length: 14 residues. V was shortened by 0 bases and J by 4 bases, with 10 bases between the two germline ends. The germline V gene encodes CDR1 SGDLS and CDR2 YYNGEE. The sequencing input was PBMCs or a T cell subset sorted from them (not recorded which). The chain employs TRBV9 and TRBJ1-1, with D possibly being TRBD1 (5 bases). This clonotype originated in a man between 18 and 35 years old who had mild COVID-19 (a few samples of this study predate the infection). Cell type and time point are not known. In DNA form, the CDR3 reads TGTGCCAGCAGCGTAGATTCGACAGTCACTGAAGCTTTCTTT. Translation: CASSVDSTVTEAFF.